The entry below gives a single TCR beta chain sequence along with its context. Its antigen is not identified. This record comes from a study of cytomegalovirus exposure and HLA in healthy donors. In the PCR, 60 Vbeta and 13 Jbeta primers were used. TCRdb's copy holds only in-frame clones and misses some; the assay was immunoSEQ multiplex PCR. The sample shows around 150,000 clones, about 77% of them seen only once. CDR3 length equals 14 residues. Germline V gene sequence: CDR1 SGHAT, CDR2 FQNNGV. Trimming left V 4 bases short and J 9 bases short, with 16 bases between. Overall study results and limits: Follow-up analysis found HLA locus-dependent TCR association rates, highest for DRB1 and lowest for HLA-C. A later analysis reportedly found fewer N-insertions in an Asian-associated ancestry cluster than the roughly 670-donor mean. HLA-A and HLA-B allele assignments for most subjects were reportedly predicted accurately using TCR beta sequences. Being productive about 90% or about 30% of the time was typical of most TCR beta V segments in an earlier analysis.

This clonotype originated in a man aged 18-30 years in good health and CMV-seropositive. Sequenced: PBMCs. V usage is TRBV11-2 and J usage is TRBJ2-1, with D possibly TRBD2 on 5 matching bases. The CDR3 here is CASSSPAASREQFF. The CDR3 DNA reads as TGTGCCAGCAGCTCGCCGGCGGCTAGCCGTGAGCAGTTCTTC.